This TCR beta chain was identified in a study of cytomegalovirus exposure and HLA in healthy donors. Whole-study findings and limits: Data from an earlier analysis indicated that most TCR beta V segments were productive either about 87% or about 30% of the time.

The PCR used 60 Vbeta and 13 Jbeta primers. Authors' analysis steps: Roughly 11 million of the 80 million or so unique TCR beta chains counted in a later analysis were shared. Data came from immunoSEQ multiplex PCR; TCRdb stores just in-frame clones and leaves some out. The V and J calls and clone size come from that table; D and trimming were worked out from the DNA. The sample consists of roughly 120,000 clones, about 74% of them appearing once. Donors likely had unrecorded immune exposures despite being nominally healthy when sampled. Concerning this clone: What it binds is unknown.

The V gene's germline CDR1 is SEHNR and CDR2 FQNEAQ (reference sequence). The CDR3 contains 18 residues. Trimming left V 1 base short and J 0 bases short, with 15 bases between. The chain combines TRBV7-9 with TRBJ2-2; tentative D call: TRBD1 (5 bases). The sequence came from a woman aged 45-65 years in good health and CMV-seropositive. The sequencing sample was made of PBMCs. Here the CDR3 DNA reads TGTGCCAGCAGCTTAGAGGGGCTCGGCCGAACGAACACCGGGGAGCTGTTTTTT. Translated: CASSLEGLGRTNTGELFF.